This T cell receptor (beta chain) came from a study of shared clonotypes between healthy human individuals. A note on this clone: Its antigen remains unknown. Other DNA sequences in this specimen translate into the identical CDR3.

Study-wide results and caveats: On the whole, naive subsets had larger estimated richness than memory subsets had. Incompleteness in sorted-subset sequencing, despite large depth, was shown by rarefaction. The study found lower generation probabilities in non-shared clonotypes than in those shared by all four donors.

Trimming stripped 0 bases from V and 5 bases from J, with 5 bases between. The CDR3 length is 13 residues. CDR1 SGHNT and CDR2 YYREEE come from the germline V gene (reference sequence). Sequenced by immunoSEQ multiplex PCR; TCRdb stores in-frame clones only, minus some. The profile covers a few million clones, with roughly 93% appearing a single time and under 0.45% taken by the ten largest. The clonotype comes from a man aged 18 to 35 in good health. Some clones in this sample may be carry-over from other donors' samples. This rearrangement joins TRBV5-4 to TRBJ1-4, with D hard to call. The sample consisted of naive CD4+ T cells from PBMCs. The subset is: CD45RA+ positively selected. The CDR3 DNA sequence: TGTGCCAGCAGCTTGGGCCCAAATGAAAAACTGTTTTTT. This encodes CASSLGPNEKLFF. Looking up the rest from reference TRBV5-4 and TRBJ1-4 gives the full variable domain: ETGVTQSPTHLIKTRGQQVTLRCSSQSGHNTVSWYQQALGQGPQFIFQYYREEENGRGNFPPRFSGLQFPNYSSELNVNALELDDSALYLCASSLGPNEKLFFGSGTQLSVL.